The 25 T cell receptor beta chains given below trace back to one sample, sequenced in a study of CD8+CD57+ T cells in acquired aplastic anemia. TCR beta VDJ and CDR3 profiles were obtained from a genomic DNA template. TCRdb reprocessed the reads via MiXCR and lists one record per CDR3 protein. The sample carries around 130,000 distinct CDR3 sequences, 48% recorded once. Sequencing was carried out using sorted CD4+, CD8+, or CD8+CD57+ T cells (not recorded which) from PBMCs. These receptors all come from a human donor in good health, serving as a control.

V usage is TRBV4-2 and J usage is TRBJ1-2, with D hard to call. V lost 0 bases to trimming and J lost 4 bases, with 9 bases between them. The germline gives CDR1 LGHNA, CDR2 YNFKEQ. CDR3 size: 14 residues. The CDR3: CASSQDLVSYGYTF. The DNA for the CDR3 is TGTGCCAGCAGCCAAGATCTGGTGAGCTATGGCTACACCTTC.

V usage is TRBV29-1 and J usage is TRBJ2-3; D is perhaps TRBD1 or TRBD2 (5 bases each). Germline assignment: CDR1 SQVTM and CDR2 ANQGSEA. The CDR3 is 13 amino acids. Trimming took 3 bases from V and 2 from J, leaving 9 bases between them. The CDR3 nucleotides read TGCAGCGTTGAGGGACGCAACACAGATACGCAGTATTTT. Translating gives CSVEGRNTDTQYF.

The V call is TRBV2, the J call TRBJ2-5; tentative D call: TRBD2 (5 bases). CDR3 length: 13 residues. Trimming pared 4 bases from V and 6 bases from J, leaving 12 bases between. CDR1 is SNHLY, CDR2 FYNNEI, per germline. The CDR3 DNA sequence: TGTGCCAGCAGTGGCCCTAACGGGAAGACCCAGTACTTC. Its protein product is CASSGPNGKTQYF.

This clonotype was seen at least ten times. The chain combines TRBV5-4 with TRBJ1-4; D is ambiguous. V was pared by 4 bases and J by 0 bases, with 16 bases between. The CDR3 is 17 amino acids. From germline, CDR1 is SGHNT and CDR2 YYREEE (reference sequence). In DNA form, the CDR3 reads TGTGCCAGCAGCCGAAGCCGTGGACTTGCAACTAATGAAAAACTGTTTTTT. This codes for CASSRSRGLATNEKLFF.

This clonotype was observed a few times. The chain links TRBV2 to TRBJ1-1, with D hard to call. The germline V gene has CDR1 SNHLY and CDR2 FYNNEI. This CDR3 contains 13 residues. The V end was cut by 6 bases, the J end by 7 bases, with 15 bases between. CDR3 region: CASSPEGWGEAFF. Here the CDR3 DNA reads TGTGCCAGCAGCCCGGAAGGGTGGGGTGAAGCTTTCTTT.

This sequence joins TRBV7-8 and TRBJ1-2; D remains unclear. The CDR3 is 15 residues long. Trimming removed 1 base at V and 3 bases at J, with 12 bases between. Germline V gene data show CDR1 as SGHVS and CDR2 as FQNEAQ. The CDR3 here is CASSLGSNGHYGYTF. The CDR3 nucleotides are TGTGCCAGCAGCTTAGGATCTAACGGCCACTATGGCTACACCTTC.

V usage is TRBV20-1 and J usage is TRBJ2-7; D uncertain. Germline V gene sequence: CDR1 DFQATT, CDR2 SNEGSKA (reference sequence). The CDR3 totals 12 residues. The V end was cut by 1 base, the J end by 4 bases, with 8 bases between. The CDR3 region has the DNA TGCAGTGCTAGAGCAACGGATTACGAGCAGTACTTC. Its protein product is CSARATDYEQYF.

This clonotype showed up many times. The gene calls are TRBV9 and TRBJ2-2; weak D call: TRBD2 (6 bases). Germline V gene data show CDR1 as SGDLS and CDR2 as YYNGEE. The V end lost 4 bases, the J end lost 0 bases, and 13 bases lay between the germline ends. The CDR3 loop spans 16 amino acids. The CDR3 DNA follows: TGTGCCAGCAGCCCCGCCCGGGGGACGAACACCGGGGAGCTGTTTTTT. It specifies CASSPARGTNTGELFF.

This chain joins TRBV7-9 and TRBJ2-7; 9 nucleotides agree with TRBD1. V trimming: 0 bases; J trimming: 7 bases; junction bases outside the gene matches: 1. The CDR3 extends over 13 amino acids. Germline CDR1 and CDR2: SEHNR and FQNEAQ (reference sequence). The CDR3 region is CASSLAGQGEQYF. CDR3 DNA: TGTGCCAGCAGCTTAGCGGGACAGGGAGAGCAGTACTTC.

On this clonotype: This may be a read error, as it is one base from a much larger clone. This likely comes from a read error, as the CDR3 has no conserved phenylalanine or tryptophan at its end. This rearrangement joins TRBV20-1 to TRBJ1-4; 7 bases line up with TRBD1. The germline gives CDR1 DFQATT, CDR2 SNEGSKA (reference sequence). The junction had 6 bases not matched to a gene; V was cut back by 0 bases and J by 2 bases. The CDR3 consists of 16 residues. CDR3 amino acids: CSAREGPGGTNEKLFS. CDR3 DNA: TGCAGTGCTAGAGAGGGGCCAGGGGGGACTAATGAAAAACTGTTTTCT.

This clonotype showed up many times. At one boundary the junction diverges from the germline segment, which might be a read error. The chain uses TRBV7-2 and TRBJ1-3; D gene uncertain. The CDR3 consists of 12 residues. Germline V gene lookup returns CDR1 SGHTA and CDR2 FQGNSA. CDR3 in DNA: TGTGTCAGCAGCCCCCCCCGAAACACCATATATTTT. This encodes CVSSPPRNTIYF. Full variable domain (remainder filled in from reference TRBV7-2 and TRBJ1-3): GAGVSQSPSNKVTEKGKDVELRCDPISGHTALYWYRQSLGQGLEFLIYFQGNSAPDKSGLPSDRFSAERTGGSVSTLTIQRTQQEDSAVYLCVSSPPRNTIYFGEGSWLTVV.

This clonotype came up many times. The chain has TRBV20-1 and TRBJ2-1; TRBD1 matches 7 bases. CDR3 length equals 13 residues. Per the germline V gene, CDR1 is DFQATT and CDR2 is SNEGSKA (reference sequence). V gave up 0 bases and J gave up 6 bases; unmatched junction bases: 2. The chain's CDR3 is CSARDPGGNEQFF. CDR3 nucleotides: TGCAGTGCTAGAGATCCAGGGGGCAATGAGCAGTTCTTC.

This clonotype was observed at least ten times. The J gene is TRBJ2-3, the V gene TRBV20-1; 7 bases are shared with TRBD1. V was pared by 1 base and J by 3 bases, with 7 bases of the junction left unmatched. Germline CDR1 reads DFQATT; CDR2 reads SNEGSKA (reference sequence). CDR3 length: 15 amino acids. The CDR3: CSARGGQGVTDTQYF. The DNA of the CDR3 is TGCAGTGCTAGAGGGGGGCAGGGGGTTACAGATACGCAGTATTTT.

This clonotype showed up many times. J is TRBJ1-1 and V is TRBV11-3; no firm D call. CDR1 and CDR2 from the germline V gene are SGHNT and YENEEA. The V gene lost 0 bases and the J gene lost 2 bases, with 10 bases spanning the gap. This CDR3 contains 15 residues. The CDR3 DNA sequence: TGTGCCAGCAGCTTAGATAGCCACAGCAACACTGAAGCTTTCTTT. Translated, it gives CASSLDSHSNTEAFF. The full variable domain, in which reference TRBV11-3 and TRBJ1-1 provide the parts outside the CDR3, is EAGVVQSPRYKIIEKKQPVAFWCNPISGHNTLYWYLQNLGQGPELLIRYENEEAVDDSQLPKDRFSAERLKGVDSTLKIQPAELGDSAVYLCASSLDSHSNTEAFFGQGTRLTVV.

A few counts support this clonotype. This chain connects TRBV7-2 to TRBJ1-2; D possibly corresponds to TRBD1 (5 bases). V lost 7 bases and J 6 bases, leaving 18 bases between the germline ends. This CDR3 region has 14 residues. Germline loops: CDR1 SGHTA, CDR2 FQGNSA. CDR3 nucleotide sequence: TGTGCCAGCAACCAAGGGGTTACGGACGATGGCTACACCTTC. This codes for CASNQGVTDDGYTF.

This clonotype was recorded many times. The gene calls are TRBV20-1 and TRBJ2-3; D may be TRBD1 (5 bases). The CDR3 contains 14 residues. Germline V gene data show CDR1 as DFQATT and CDR2 as SNEGSKA (reference sequence). V lost 5 bases and J lost 2, with 14 bases in between. CDR3 loop: CSAPMGHSTDTQYF. CDR3 bases: TGCAGTGCTCCCATGGGGCACTCCACAGATACGCAGTATTTT.

The chain employs TRBV7-9 and TRBJ1-6; 9 bases are shared with TRBD1. This CDR3 is built from 20 residues. Germline CDR1 and CDR2: SEHNR and FQNEAQ (reference sequence). The V gene end was trimmed by 5 bases and the J gene end by 1 base; junction bases not matched to a gene: 15. In DNA form, the CDR3 reads TGTGCCAGCAGCGCGAAGTCCCGGGACAGGGATTGGTCCTATAATTCACCCCTCCACTTT. This translates into CASSAKSRDRDWSYNSPLHF.

This clonotype has a single count. The chain recombines TRBV20-1 with TRBJ2-7, with TRBD1 matching 11 bases. CDR3 length equals 12 residues. Germline V lookup: CDR1 DFQATT, CDR2 SNEGSKA (reference sequence). J was trimmed by 5 bases and V by 4 bases; bases with no gene match: 1. The CDR3 coding sequence is TGCAGTGCTACGGACAGGGGGCACGAGCAGTACTTC. Translation gives CSATDRGHEQYF.

This chain connects TRBV15 to TRBJ2-6; the D is unclear. V was clipped by 0 bases and J by 0 bases, with 6 bases between them. Germline CDR1 LNHNV, CDR2 YYDKDF (reference sequence). The CDR3 sequence is 16 residues long. The CDR3 loop is CATSRDIGSGANVLTF. The CDR3 DNA follows: TGTGCCACCAGCAGAGATATCGGCTCTGGGGCCAACGTCCTGACTTTC.

As to this clonotype: One end of the junction fails to match germline, which may point to a read error. The chain uses TRBV7-2 and TRBJ2-7; tentatively, D is TRBD1 (6 bases). CDR1 and CDR2 from the germline V gene are SGHTA and FQGNSA. The CDR3 totals 14 residues. CDR3 sequence reads: CASSPQTGSSEQYF. In DNA, the CDR3 is TGTGCCAGCAGCCCGCAAACAGGGTCCTCCGAGCAGTACTTC.

Notes on this clonotype: At one end the junction does not follow the germline gene, possibly because of a read error. V is TRBV29-1 and J is TRBJ2-5; 9 bases agree with TRBD1. The germline gives CDR1 SQVTM, CDR2 ANQGSEA. This CDR3 contains 14 residues. CDR3 region: CSARTGQGEETQYF. The CDR3 coding sequence is TGCAGCGCCCGGACGGGACAGGGAGAAGAGACTCAGTACTTC.

The chain is built from TRBV3-1 and TRBJ1-2, with TRBD1 matching 11 bases. Germline V gene data show CDR1 as LGHDT and CDR2 as YNNKEL (reference sequence). The CDR3 sequence is 17 residues long. Trimming took 0 bases from V and 1 from J; bases not matched to a gene: 4. Here the CDR3 DNA reads TGTGCCAGCAGCCAAGAGGACAGGGGGCGGATTAACTATGGCTACACCTTC. Its protein is CASSQEDRGRINYGYTF. The complete variable domain, with remaining parts taken from reference TRBV3-1 and TRBJ1-2, reads DTAVSQTPKYLVTQMGNDKSIKCEQNLGHDTMYWYKQDSKKFLKIMFSYNNKELIINETVPNRFSPKSPDKAHLNLHINSLELGDSAVYFCASSQEDRGRINYGYTFGSGTRLTVV.

Ten or more counts support this clonotype. V is TRBV12-3 or TRBV12-4 and J is TRBJ1-1; the D gene is possibly TRBD1 (5 bases). There are 13 residues in the CDR3. V was trimmed by 7 bases and J by 1 base, leaving 10 bases between them. CDR3 region: CASIGTANTEAFF. CDR3 in DNA: TGTGCCAGCATCGGGACGGCGAACACTGAAGCTTTCTTT.

This clonotype was counted ten times or more. V and J are TRBV28 and TRBJ1-1; no clear D gene. CDR1 and CDR2 (germline): MDHEN, SYDVKM. This CDR3 region has 12 residues. V lost 2 bases and J lost 8, with 9 bases in between. CDR3 in amino acids: CASSLISREAFF. DNA of the CDR3: TGTGCCAGCAGTTTAATTAGCCGGGAAGCTTTCTTT.

This clonotype was recorded at least ten times. The CDR3: CASRGFGEKLFF. The CDR3, as DNA: TGTGCCAGCAGAGGGTTTGGGGAAAAACTGTTTTTT. The rearrangement joins TRBV12-3 or TRBV12-4 to TRBJ1-4; D is unclear. The V gene lost 6 bases and the J gene lost 8 bases, with 10 bases spanning the gap. The CDR3 spans 12 residues.